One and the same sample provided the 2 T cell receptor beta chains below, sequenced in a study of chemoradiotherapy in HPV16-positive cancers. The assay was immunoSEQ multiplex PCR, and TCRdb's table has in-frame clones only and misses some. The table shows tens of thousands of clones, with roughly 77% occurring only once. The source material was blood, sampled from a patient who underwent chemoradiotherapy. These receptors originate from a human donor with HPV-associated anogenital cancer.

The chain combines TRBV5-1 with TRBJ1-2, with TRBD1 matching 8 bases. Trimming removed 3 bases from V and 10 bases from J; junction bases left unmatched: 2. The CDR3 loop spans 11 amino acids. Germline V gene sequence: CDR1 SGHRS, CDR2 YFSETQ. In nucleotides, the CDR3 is TGCGCCAGCAGCTCGGACAGGGTCTACACCTTC. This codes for CASSSDRVYTF.

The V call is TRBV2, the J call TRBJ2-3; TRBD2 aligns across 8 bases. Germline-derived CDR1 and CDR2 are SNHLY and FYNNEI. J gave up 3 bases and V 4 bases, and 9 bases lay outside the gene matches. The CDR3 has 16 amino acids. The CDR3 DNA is TGTGCCAGCAGTGCTTTGGCGGGGGGTCTGACAGATACGCAGTATTTT. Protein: CASSALAGGLTDTQYF. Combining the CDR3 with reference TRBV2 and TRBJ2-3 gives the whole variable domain EPEVTQTPSHQVTQMGQEVILRCVPISNHLYFYWYRQILGQKVEFLVSFYNNEISEKSEIFDDQFSVERPDGSNFTLKIRSTKLEDSAMYFCASSALAGGLTDTQYFGPGTRLTVL.